Below, one T cell receptor beta chain is given with its context. The length of the CDR3 is 13 residues. Germline CDR1 SGHTA, CDR2 FQGNSA. Trimming pared 2 bases from V and 3 bases from J, leaving 7 bases between. The data originate from a study of Graves' ophthalmopathy and Graves' hyperthyroidism. Cases classed as stable hyperthyroidism had no ophthalmopathy within 18 months of follow-up. Aged 18 to 65, hyperthyroidism patients had been newly diagnosed, with under 2 months' duration. Amplified TCR beta CDR3 regions were obtained using RNA transcripts as template. An opening RT-PCR round employed HTBI primers and preceded a second-round multiplex PCR. TCRdb re-called the multiplex PCR reads through MiXCR, storing one row per CDR3 protein. The table lists hundreds of thousands of distinct CDR3 sequences, 22% of them singletons.

Material for sequencing was peripheral blood. The chain has TRBV7-2 and TRBJ1-1; D is uncertain. The sequence was collected from a woman under 30 with stable Graves' hyperthyroidism. Some clones in this sample may be carry-over from other donors' samples. The CDR3 bases are TGTGCCAGCAGCTTAAGGTCGGACACTGAAGCTTTCTTT. As protein: CASSLRSDTEAFF.